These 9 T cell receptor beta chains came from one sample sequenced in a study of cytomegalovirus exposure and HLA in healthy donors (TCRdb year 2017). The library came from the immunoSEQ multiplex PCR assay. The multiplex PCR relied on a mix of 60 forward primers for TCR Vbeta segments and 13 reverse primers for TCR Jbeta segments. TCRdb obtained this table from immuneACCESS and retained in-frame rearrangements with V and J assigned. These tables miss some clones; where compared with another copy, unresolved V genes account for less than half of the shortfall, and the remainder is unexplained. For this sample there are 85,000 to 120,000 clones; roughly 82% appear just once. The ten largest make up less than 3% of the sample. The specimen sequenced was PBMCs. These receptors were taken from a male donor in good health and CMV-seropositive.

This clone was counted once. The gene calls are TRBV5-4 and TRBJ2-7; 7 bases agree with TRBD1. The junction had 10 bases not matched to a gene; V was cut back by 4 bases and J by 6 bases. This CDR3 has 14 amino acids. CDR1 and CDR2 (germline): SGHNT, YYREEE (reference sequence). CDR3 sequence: CASSTRQGKIEQYF. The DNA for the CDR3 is TGTGCCAGCAGCACCCGACAGGGTAAGATCGAGCAGTACTTC.

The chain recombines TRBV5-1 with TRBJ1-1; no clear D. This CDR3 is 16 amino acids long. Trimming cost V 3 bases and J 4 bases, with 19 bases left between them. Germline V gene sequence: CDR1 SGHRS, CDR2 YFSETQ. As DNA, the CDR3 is TGCGCCAGCAGCTCGGCGGGGAAAGCGAAGCGCACTGAAGCTTTCTTT. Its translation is CASSSAGKAKRTEAFF.

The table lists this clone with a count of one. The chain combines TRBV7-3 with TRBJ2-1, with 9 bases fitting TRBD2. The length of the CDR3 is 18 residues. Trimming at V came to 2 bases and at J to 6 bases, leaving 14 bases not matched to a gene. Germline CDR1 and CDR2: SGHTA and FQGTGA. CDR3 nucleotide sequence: TGTGCCAGCAGCTTATTTTCGCTAGGCGGGAGGGCCCCCAATGAGCAGTTCTTC. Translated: CASSLFSLGGRAPNEQFF.

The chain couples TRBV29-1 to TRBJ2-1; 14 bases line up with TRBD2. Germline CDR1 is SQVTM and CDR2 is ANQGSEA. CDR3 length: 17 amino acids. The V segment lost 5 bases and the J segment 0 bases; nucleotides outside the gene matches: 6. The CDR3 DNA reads TGCAGCGTTCTTGGACTAGCGGGAGGAAACTCCTACAATGAGCAGTTCTTC. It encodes CSVLGLAGGNSYNEQFF.

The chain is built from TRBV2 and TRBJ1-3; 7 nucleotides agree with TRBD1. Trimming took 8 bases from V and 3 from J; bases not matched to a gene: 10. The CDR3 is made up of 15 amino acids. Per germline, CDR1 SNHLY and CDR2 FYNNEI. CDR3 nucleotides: TGTGCCAGCTCTAAAGGGGGCCAAATTGGAAACACCATATATTTT. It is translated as CASSKGGQIGNTIYF.

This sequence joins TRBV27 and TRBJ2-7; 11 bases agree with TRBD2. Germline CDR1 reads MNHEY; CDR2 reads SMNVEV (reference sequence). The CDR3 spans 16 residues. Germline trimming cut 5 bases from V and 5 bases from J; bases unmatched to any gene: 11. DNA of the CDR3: TGTGCCAGCAGTCCCACACCCCCGGGACTAGCGGACGAGCAGTACTTC. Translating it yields CASSPTPPGLADEQYF.

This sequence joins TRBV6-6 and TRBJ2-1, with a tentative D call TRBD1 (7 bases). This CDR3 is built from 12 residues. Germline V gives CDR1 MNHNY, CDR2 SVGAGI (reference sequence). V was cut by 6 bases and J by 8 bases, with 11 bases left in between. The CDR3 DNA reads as TGTGCCAGCAGGAGCAGGGGGGATGAGCAGTTCTTC. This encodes CASRSRGDEQFF.

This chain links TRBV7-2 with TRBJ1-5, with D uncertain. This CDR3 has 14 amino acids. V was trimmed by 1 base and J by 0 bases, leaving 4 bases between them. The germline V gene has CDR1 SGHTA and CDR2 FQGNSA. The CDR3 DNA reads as TGTGCCAGCAGCTTAGGTAATAGCAATCAGCCCCAGCATTTT. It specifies CASSLGNSNQPQHF.

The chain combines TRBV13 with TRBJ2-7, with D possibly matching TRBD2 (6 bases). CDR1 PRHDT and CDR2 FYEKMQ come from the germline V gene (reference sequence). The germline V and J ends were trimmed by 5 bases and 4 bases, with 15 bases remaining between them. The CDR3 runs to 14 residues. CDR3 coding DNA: TGTGCCAGCAGCGTACGGGGGACTCTTTACGAGCAGTACTTC. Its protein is CASSVRGTLYEQYF.